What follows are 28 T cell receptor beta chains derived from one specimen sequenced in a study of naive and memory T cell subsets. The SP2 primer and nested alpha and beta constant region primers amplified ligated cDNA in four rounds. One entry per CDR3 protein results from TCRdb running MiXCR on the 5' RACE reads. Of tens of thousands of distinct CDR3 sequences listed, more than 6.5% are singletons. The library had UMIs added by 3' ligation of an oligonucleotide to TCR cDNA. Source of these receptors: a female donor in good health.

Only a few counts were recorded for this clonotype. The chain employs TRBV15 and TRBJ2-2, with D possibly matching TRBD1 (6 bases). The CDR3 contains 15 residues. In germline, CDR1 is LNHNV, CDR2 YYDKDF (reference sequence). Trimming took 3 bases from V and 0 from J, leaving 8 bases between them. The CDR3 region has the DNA TGTGCCACCAGCAGCAGGGGCGCGAACACCGGGGAGCTGTTTTTT. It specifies CATSSRGANTGELFF.

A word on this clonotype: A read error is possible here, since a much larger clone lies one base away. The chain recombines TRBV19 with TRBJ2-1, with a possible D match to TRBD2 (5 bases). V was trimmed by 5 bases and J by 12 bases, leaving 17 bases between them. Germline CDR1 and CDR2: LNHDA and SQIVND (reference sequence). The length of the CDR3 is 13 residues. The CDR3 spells CASSPREWDVQFF. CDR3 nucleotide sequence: TGTGCCAGTAGTCCGAGGGAGTGGGATGTGCAGTTCTTC.

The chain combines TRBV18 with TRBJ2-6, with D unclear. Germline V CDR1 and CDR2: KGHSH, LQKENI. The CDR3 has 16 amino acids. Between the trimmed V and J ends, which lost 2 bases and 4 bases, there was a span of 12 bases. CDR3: CASSPFSSRGANVLTF. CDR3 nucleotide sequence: TGTGCCAGCTCACCATTTTCCTCTAGAGGGGCCAACGTCCTGACTTTC.

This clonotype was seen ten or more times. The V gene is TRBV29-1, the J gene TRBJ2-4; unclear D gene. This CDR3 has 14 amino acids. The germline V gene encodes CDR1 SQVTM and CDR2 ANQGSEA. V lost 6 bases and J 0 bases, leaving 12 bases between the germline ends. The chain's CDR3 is CSVTLTLAKNIQYF. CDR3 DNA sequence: TGCAGCGTGACGTTAACATTAGCCAAAAACATTCAGTACTTC.

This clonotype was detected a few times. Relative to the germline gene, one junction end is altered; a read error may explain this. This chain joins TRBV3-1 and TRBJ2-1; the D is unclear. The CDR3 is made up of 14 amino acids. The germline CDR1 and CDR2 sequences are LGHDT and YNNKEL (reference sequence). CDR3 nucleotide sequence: TGTGCCAGCAGCCAAGATTACTCCAACAATGAGCAGTTCTTC. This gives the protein CASSQDYSNNEQFF.

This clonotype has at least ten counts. The CDR3 loop is CASIPRLAGVLFSDTQYF. The CDR3 DNA is TGTGCCAGCATCCCCCGACTAGCGGGAGTCCTTTTTTCAGATACGCAGTATTTT. This chain connects TRBV12-3 or TRBV12-4 to TRBJ2-3; TRBD2 agrees at 12 bases. V lost 7 bases to trimming and J lost 4 bases; unmatched junction nucleotides: 15. CDR3 length equals 18 residues.

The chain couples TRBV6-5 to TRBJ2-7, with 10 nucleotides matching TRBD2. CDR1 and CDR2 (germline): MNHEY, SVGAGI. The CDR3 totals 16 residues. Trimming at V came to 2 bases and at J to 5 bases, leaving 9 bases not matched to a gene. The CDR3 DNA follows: TGTGCCAGCAGTTACGACCTAGCGGGGGCCAGGAACGAGCAGTACTTC. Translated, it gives CASSYDLAGARNEQYF.

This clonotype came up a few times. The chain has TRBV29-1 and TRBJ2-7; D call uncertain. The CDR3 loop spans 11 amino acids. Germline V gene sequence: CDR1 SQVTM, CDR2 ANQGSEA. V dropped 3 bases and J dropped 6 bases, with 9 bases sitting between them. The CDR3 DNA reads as TGCAGCGTTGAGTCGGGCATCGAGCAGTACTTC. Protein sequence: CSVESGIEQYF.

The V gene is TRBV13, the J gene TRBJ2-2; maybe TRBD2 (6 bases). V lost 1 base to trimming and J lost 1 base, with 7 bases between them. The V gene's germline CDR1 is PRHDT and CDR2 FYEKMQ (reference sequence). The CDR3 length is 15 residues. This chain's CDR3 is CASSLVGGNTGELFF. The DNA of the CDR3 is TGTGCCAGCAGCTTAGTCGGGGGGAACACCGGGGAGCTGTTTTTT.

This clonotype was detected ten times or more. The CDR3 spells CASSQIGSGNTIYF. CDR3 bases: TGTGCCAGCAGCCAAATCGGCTCTGGAAACACCATATATTTT. The V and J genes are TRBV7-9 and TRBJ1-3; D is ambiguous. Trimming stripped 5 bases from V and 0 bases from J, with 8 bases between. The CDR3 has 14 amino acids. Germline loops: CDR1 SEHNR, CDR2 FQNEAQ (reference sequence). The full variable domain, completed using reference TRBV7-9 and TRBJ1-3, is DTGVSQNPRHKITKRGQNVTFRCDPISEHNRLYWYRQTLGQGPEFLTYFQNEAQLEKSRLLSDRFSAERPKGSFSTLEIQRTEQGDSAMYLCASSQIGSGNTIYFGEGSWLTVV.

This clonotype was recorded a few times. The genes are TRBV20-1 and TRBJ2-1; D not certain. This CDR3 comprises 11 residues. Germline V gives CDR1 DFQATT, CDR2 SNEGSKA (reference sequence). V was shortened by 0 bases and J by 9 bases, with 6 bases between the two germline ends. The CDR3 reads CSARDWGEQFF. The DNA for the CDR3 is TGCAGTGCTAGAGACTGGGGTGAGCAGTTCTTC.

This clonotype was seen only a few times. CDR3 region: CSVADTTYGYTF. The CDR3 nucleotides are TGCAGCGTGGCGGACACAACCTATGGCTACACCTTC. The chain employs TRBV29-1 and TRBJ1-2; weak D call: TRBD1 (5 bases). Trimming removed 6 bases at V and 4 bases at J, with 12 bases between. Germline CDR1 SQVTM, CDR2 ANQGSEA. The CDR3 covers 12 residues.

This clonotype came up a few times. CDR3 DNA: TGTGCCTGGAGTGTATCGTTTTACAATGAGCAGTTCTTC. This sequence encodes CAWSVSFYNEQFF. This chain uses TRBV30 with TRBJ2-1; no clear D. Trimming left V 0 bases short and J 4 bases short, with 7 bases between. Germline CDR1 and CDR2: GTSNPN and SVGIG (reference sequence). CDR3 length: 13 amino acids.

The CDR3 nucleotides are TGTGCCAGCAGCCCGATGGACAGAAACCAAGAGACCCAGTACTTC. Translation gives CASSPMDRNQETQYF. V is TRBV5-6 and J is TRBJ2-5; D possibly corresponds to TRBD1 (6 bases). The V end was cut by 4 bases, the J end by 0 bases, with 13 bases between. This CDR3 comprises 15 residues. Germline CDR1 is SGHDT and CDR2 is YYEEEE.

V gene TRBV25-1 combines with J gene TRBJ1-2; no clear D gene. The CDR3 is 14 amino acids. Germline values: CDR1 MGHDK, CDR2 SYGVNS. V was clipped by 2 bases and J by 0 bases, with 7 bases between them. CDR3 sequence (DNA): TGTGCCAGCAGTGAAGTTCCCGCTAACTATGGCTACACCTTC. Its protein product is CASSEVPANYGYTF.

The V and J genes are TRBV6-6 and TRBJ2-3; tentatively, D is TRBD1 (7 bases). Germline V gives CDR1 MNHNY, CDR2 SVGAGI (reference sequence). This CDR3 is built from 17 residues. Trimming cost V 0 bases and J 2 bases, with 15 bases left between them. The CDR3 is CASSYSIPGGTTDTQYF. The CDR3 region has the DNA TGTGCCAGCAGTTACTCGATACCAGGGGGGACCACAGATACGCAGTATTTT.

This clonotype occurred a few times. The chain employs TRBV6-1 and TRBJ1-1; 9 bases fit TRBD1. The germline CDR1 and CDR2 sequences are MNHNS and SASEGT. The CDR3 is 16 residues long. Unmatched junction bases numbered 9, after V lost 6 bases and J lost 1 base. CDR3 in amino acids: CASRTGTGNPNTEAFF. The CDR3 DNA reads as TGTGCCAGCAGAACCGGGACAGGGAATCCGAACACTGAAGCTTTCTTT.

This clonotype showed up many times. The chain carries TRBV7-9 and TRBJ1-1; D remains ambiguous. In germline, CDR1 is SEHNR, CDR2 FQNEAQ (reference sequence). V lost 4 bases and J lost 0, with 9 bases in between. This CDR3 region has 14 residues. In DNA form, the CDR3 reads TGTGCCAGCAGCTCCTCTCGCGTGAACACTGAAGCTTTCTTT. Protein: CASSSSRVNTEAFF.

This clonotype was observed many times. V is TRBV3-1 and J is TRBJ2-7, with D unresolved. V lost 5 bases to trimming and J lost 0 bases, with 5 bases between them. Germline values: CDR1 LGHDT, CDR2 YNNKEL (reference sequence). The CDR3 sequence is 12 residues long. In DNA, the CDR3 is TGTGCCAGCAGCGGTAGCTCCTACGAGCAGTACTTC. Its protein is CASSGSSYEQYF.

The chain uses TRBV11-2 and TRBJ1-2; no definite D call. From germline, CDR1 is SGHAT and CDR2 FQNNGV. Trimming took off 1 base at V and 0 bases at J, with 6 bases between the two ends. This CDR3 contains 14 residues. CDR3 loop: CASSLGSTNYGYTF. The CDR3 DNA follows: TGTGCCAGCAGCTTAGGCTCTACTAACTATGGCTACACCTTC. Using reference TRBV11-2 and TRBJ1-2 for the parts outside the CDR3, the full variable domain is EAGVAQSPRYKIIEKRQSVAFWCNPISGHATLYWYQQILGQGPKLLIQFQNNGVVDDSQLPKDRFSAERLKGVDSTLKIQPAKLEDSAVYLCASSLGSTNYGYTFGSGTRLTVV.

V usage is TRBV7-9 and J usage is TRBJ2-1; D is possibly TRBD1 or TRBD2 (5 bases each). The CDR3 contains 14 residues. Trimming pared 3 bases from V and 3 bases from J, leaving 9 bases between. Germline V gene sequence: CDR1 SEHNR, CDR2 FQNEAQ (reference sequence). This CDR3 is CASSLRGYYNEQFF. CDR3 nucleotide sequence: TGTGCCAGCAGCTTGAGGGGATACTACAATGAGCAGTTCTTC.

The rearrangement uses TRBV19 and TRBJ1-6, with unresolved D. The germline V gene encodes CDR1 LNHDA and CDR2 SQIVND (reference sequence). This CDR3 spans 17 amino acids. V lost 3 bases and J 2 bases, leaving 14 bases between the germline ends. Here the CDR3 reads CASSMQVSGTYNSPLHF. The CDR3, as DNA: TGTGCCAGTAGTATGCAGGTGTCTGGCACCTATAATTCACCCCTCCACTTT.

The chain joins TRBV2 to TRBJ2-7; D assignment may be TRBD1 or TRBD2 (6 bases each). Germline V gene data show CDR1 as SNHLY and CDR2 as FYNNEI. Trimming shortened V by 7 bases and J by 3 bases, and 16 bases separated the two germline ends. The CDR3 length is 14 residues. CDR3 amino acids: CASTSGARFYEQYF. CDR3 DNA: TGTGCCAGCACCTCGGGGGCGAGATTCTACGAGCAGTACTTC.

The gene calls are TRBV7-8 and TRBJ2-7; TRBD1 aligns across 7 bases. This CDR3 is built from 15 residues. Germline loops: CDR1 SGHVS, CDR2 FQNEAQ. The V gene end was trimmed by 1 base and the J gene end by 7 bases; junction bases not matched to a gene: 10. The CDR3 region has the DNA TGTGCCAGCAGCTTAGGGGACAGATATATCGGGGAGCAGTACTTC. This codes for CASSLGDRYIGEQYF.

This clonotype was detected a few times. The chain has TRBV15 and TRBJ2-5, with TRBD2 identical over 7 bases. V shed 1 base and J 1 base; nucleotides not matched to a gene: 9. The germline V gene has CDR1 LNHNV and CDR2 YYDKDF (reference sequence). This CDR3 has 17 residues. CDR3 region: CATSRAELAVVQETQYF. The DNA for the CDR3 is TGTGCCACCAGCAGAGCCGAGCTAGCGGTCGTCCAAGAGACCCAGTACTTC. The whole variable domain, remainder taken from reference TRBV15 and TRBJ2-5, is DAMVIQNPRYQVTQFGKPVTLSCSQTLNHNVMYWYQQKSSQAPKLLFHYYDKDFNNEADTPDNFQSRRPNTSFCFLDIRSPGLGDTAMYLCATSRAELAVVQETQYFGPGTRLLVL.

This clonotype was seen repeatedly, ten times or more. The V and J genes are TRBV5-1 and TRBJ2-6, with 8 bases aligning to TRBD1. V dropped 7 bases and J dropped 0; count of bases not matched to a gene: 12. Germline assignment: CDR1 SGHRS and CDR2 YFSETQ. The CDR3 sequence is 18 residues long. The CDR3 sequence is CASSPRGTGISGANVLTF. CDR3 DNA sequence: TGCGCCAGCTCCCCCCGAGGGACAGGAATCTCTGGGGCCAACGTCCTGACTTTC.

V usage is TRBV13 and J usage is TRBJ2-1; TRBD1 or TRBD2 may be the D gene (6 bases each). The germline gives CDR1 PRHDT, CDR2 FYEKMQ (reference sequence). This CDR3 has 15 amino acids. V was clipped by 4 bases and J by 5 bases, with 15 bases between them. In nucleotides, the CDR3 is TGTGCCAGCAGCTCCCAGGGGAGGTTTGACAATGAGCAGTTCTTC. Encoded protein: CASSSQGRFDNEQFF.

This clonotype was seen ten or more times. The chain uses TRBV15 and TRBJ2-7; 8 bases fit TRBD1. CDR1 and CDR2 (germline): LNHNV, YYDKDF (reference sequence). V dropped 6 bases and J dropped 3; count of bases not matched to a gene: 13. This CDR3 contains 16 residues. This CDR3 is CATSQTGAPSDYEQYF. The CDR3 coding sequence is TGTGCCACCAGTCAGACAGGGGCCCCGTCCGACTACGAGCAGTACTTC.